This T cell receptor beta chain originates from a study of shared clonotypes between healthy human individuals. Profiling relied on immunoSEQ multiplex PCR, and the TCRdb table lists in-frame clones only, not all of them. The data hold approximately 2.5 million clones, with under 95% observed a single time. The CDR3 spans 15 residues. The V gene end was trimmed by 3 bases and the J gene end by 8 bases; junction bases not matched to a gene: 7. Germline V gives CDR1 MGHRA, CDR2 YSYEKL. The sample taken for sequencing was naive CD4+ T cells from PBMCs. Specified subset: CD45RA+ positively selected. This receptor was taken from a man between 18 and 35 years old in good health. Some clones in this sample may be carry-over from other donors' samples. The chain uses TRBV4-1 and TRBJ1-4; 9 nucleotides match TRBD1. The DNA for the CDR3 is TGCGCCAGCAGCCACCCACAGGGGGCCTTGGAAAAACTGTTTTTT. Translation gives CASSHPQGALEKLFF.